The clone carrying this T cell receptor beta chain has a single count. Its antigen remains unknown. The PCR ran on 60 Vbeta and 13 Jbeta primers. Method: immunoSEQ multiplex PCR; TCRdb's copy keeps in-frame clones and lacks some. This sample has about 160,000 clones, with 65% to 85% found just once. The data are from a study of cytomegalovirus exposure and HLA in healthy donors. Overall study results and limits: TRBV6-2, TRBV6-3 and other indistinguishable V segments were excluded. Cytomegalovirus association was assigned to approximately 180 TCR beta chains.

The germline gives CDR1 SNHLY, CDR2 FYNNEI. The trim removed 4 bases at V and 3 bases at J, leaving 6 bases unmatched. This CDR3 comprises 14 residues. The clonotype comes from a woman aged 45-59 years in good health and CMV-seropositive. V and J are TRBV2 and TRBJ2-7; 7 nucleotides agree with TRBD1. Material: PBMCs. The CDR3 region is CASSVRDSYYEQYF. The CDR3 region has the DNA TGTGCCAGCAGTGTTCGGGACAGTTACTACGAGCAGTACTTC.